This T cell receptor beta chain stems from a study of blood T cell repertoires in COVID-19. Study summary: Both acute and convalescent COVID-19 samples were obtained from the United States, Italy and Spain. T cells, B-cell-depleted T cells, or PBMCs supplied cDNA or gDNA.

The germline CDR1 and CDR2 sequences are MNHEY and SVGEGT. The trim removed 6 bases at V and 5 bases at J, leaving 8 bases unmatched. The CDR3 extends over 14 amino acids. In the original workflow: Amplification from reference gene primers served as the basis for estimated nucleated cell counts. TCRdb's table, derived via immunoSEQ multiplex PCR, lists solely in-frame clones and lacks some. V and J calls and clone size are copied from that table; D and trimming were computed from the DNA. The sample includes roughly 230,000 clones, approximately 81% of them seen just once. The chain has TRBV6-2 or TRBV6-3 and TRBJ2-7; 9 nucleotides align to TRBD1. Sequenced input: peripheral blood. The TCR sequence derives from a woman aged 80 or over with acute or convalescent COVID-19. CDR3 loop: CASSQTGGQDEQYF. The CDR3 bases are TGTGCCAGCAGCCAGACAGGGGGGCAGGACGAGCAGTACTTC.